These 5 T cell receptor beta chains originate from one sample sequenced in a study of regulatory T cells in long-lasting Graves disease. Indicated time point: newly diagnosed GD, antithyroid drugs for less than 3 months. Extracted PBMC RNA gave rise to the TCR library. Building of the TCR beta libraries involved iRepertoire HTBI primers and Arm-PCR of CDR3 regions. Each CDR3 protein is one row after TCRdb ran MiXCR on the multiplex PCR reads. Of fewer than 550,000 distinct CDR3 sequences in the sample, around 17% were seen once. These data also formed part of another study, on T cells in Graves' hyperthyroidism and ophthalmopathy.

The input for sequencing was peripheral blood mononuclear cells (PBMCs), taken at new diagnosis, from a patient treated with antithyroid drugs. The receptors were gathered from a woman between 18 and 29 years old with Graves disease.

This clonotype was detected many times. V and J are TRBV2 and TRBJ2-5; no reliable D call. CDR1 is SNHLY, CDR2 FYNNEI, per germline. There are 12 residues in the CDR3. Trimming shortened V by 6 bases and J by 0 bases, and 5 bases separated the two germline ends. The CDR3 loop reads CASRGYQETQYF. DNA of the CDR3: TGTGCCAGCAGAGGGTACCAAGAGACCCAGTACTTC.

The genes are TRBV7-2 and TRBJ2-2; D remains ambiguous. This CDR3 has 15 residues. CDR1 is SGHTA and CDR2 is FQGNSA in the germline V gene. Trimming shortened V by 5 bases and J by 10 bases, and 20 bases separated the two germline ends. Written as DNA, the CDR3 is TGTGCCAGCAGCCTCTCACCAATAAAGGGATTGGAGCTGTTTTTT. It specifies CASSLSPIKGLELFF. The full variable domain, completed using reference TRBV7-2 and TRBJ2-2, is GAGVSQSPSNKVTEKGKDVELRCDPISGHTALYWYRQSLGQGLEFLIYFQGNSAPDKSGLPSDRFSAERTGGSVSTLTIQRTQQEDSAVYLCASSLSPIKGLELFFGEGSRLTVL.

This clonotype was counted many times. The chain uses TRBV28 and TRBJ2-5; D might be TRBD1 (6 bases). CDR1 MDHEN and CDR2 SYDVKM come from the germline V gene. This CDR3 has 17 amino acids. V was clipped by 4 bases and J by 2 bases, with 20 bases between them. CDR3 nucleotides: TGTGCCAGCAGTTCCCAGCTTTGGGGGCAGGGACAAGAGACCCAGTACTTC. This gives the protein CASSSQLWGQGQETQYF.

V gene TRBV27 combines with J gene TRBJ2-2, with 8 nucleotides matching TRBD2. This CDR3 is built from 18 residues. Germline CDR1 and CDR2: MNHEY and SMNVEV (reference sequence). With 8 bases clipped from V and 6 bases from J, the junction kept 20 bases outside the gene matches. In DNA, the CDR3 is TGTGCCAGCGGTTCCCCGGGAATAGCGGGGCGTTGGTCCGGGGAGCTGTTTTTT. It specifies CASGSPGIAGRWSGELFF.

This clonotype has at least ten counts. The rearrangement links TRBV7-2 to TRBJ2-7; D not certain. CDR3 length: 15 amino acids. The V end was cut by 3 bases, the J end by 4 bases, with 16 bases between. CDR1 and CDR2 (germline): SGHTA, FQGNSA. The CDR3 nucleotides are TGTGCCAGCAGCTTGGGCGGAACCATTCCTTACGAGCAGTACTTC. This codes for CASSLGGTIPYEQYF.